This is a list of T cell receptor beta chains from one sample in a study of regulatory T cells in long-lasting Graves disease. TCRdb fed the multiplex PCR reads into MiXCR, producing one record per CDR3 protein. The sample includes about 420,000 distinct CDR3 sequences, 16% of them seen just once. These data were also reused for a study on T cells in Graves' hyperthyroidism and ophthalmopathy.

The sample was peripheral blood mononuclear cells (PBMCs), taken at new diagnosis, from a patient treated with antithyroid drugs. Receptors were obtained from a woman in her late teens or twenties with Graves disease. The CDR3 runs from the conserved cysteine through the conserved F or W. Each record gives: D gene, V gene, clone size, J gene, CDR3 protein, CDR3 DNA. A D gene is named only where the DNA matches it firmly. Not all rows give a size; the values are once, few, many and, for expanded clones, a class.

>NA|TRBV12-3/TRBV12-4|NA|TRBJ2-1
CASSPWDWRGQFF
TGTGCCAGCAGTCCATGGGACTGGAGGGGGCAGTTCTTC
>NA|TRBV10-1|many|TRBJ2-7
CASSEGLTYEQYF
TGCGCCAGCAGTGAAGGACTAACCTACGAGCAGTACTTC
>NA|TRBV6-1|many|TRBJ2-7
CATFQFGVDYEQYF
TGTGCCACCTTTCAATTCGGGGTTGACTACGAGCAGTACTTC
>TRBD2|TRBV29-1|NA|TRBJ2-1
CSVVQREGYNEQFF
TGCAGCGTTGTTCAGCGGGAGGGGTACAATGAGCAGTTCTTC
>NA|TRBV27|few|TRBJ1-2
CASSPQRRYGYTF
TGTGCCAGCAGTCCCCAGAGACGGTATGGCTACACCTTC
>TRBD1|TRBV5-1|NA|TRBJ2-7
CASSPQTGVGEQYF
TGCGCCAGCAGCCCTCAGACAGGGGTGGGGGAGCAGTACTTC
>NA|TRBV30|many|TRBJ2-5
CAWSTRTQETQYF
TGTGCCTGGAGTACCAGGACCCAAGAGACCCAGTACTTC
>NA|TRBV27|NA|TRBJ1-6
CASSLAGAYNSPPHF
TGTGCCAGCAGTTTAGCAGGGGCATATAATTCACCCCCCCACTTT
>NA|TRBV19|few|TRBJ2-1
CASSTGDRTNNEQFF
TGTGCCAGTAGTACAGGTGATCGGACGAACAATGAGCAGTTCTTC
>NA|TRBV7-2|many|TRBJ1-2
CASRRTGVTPSYGYTF
TGTGCCAGCAGGCGAACGGGGGTCACCCCCTCCTATGGCTACACCTTC
>NA|TRBV5-1|NA|TRBJ2-5
CASSSPGSPGGTQYF
TGCGCCAGCAGCTCCCCGGGGAGTCCGGGCGGGACCCAGTACTTC
>NA|TRBV15|NA|TRBJ2-2
CATSRDTYTGELFF
TGTGCCACCAGCAGAGACACTTACACCGGGGAGCTGTTTTTT
>TRBD1|TRBV29-1|NA|TRBJ2-1
CSVPEGASSPHNEQFF
TGCAGCGTTCCCGAGGGGGCCTCATCCCCCCACAATGAGCAGTTCTTC
>TRBD1|TRBV29-1|NA|TRBJ1-2
CSVDLADRGVWGYTF
TGCAGCGTTGATCTCGCGGACAGGGGAGTCTGGGGCTACACCTTC
>TRBD1|TRBV10-3|NA|TRBJ1-3
CAIRDRSSGNTIYF
TGTGCCATCAGGGACAGGAGCTCTGGAAACACCATATATTTT
>NA|TRBV7-9|NA|TRBJ2-7
CASSRDLYYEQYF
TGTGCCAGCAGTAGAGACCTTTACTACGAGCAGTACTTC
>TRBD1|TRBV12-3/TRBV12-4|many|TRBJ2-1
CASSSGQGEYNEQFF
TGTGCCAGCAGTTCCGGACAGGGGGAGTACAATGAGCAGTTCTTC
>NA|TRBV25-1|NA|TRBJ2-6
CASSEYTVSGANVLTF
TGTGCCAGCAGTGAATACACCGTCTCTGGGGCCAACGTCCTGACTTTC
>NA|TRBV6-2/TRBV6-3|once|TRBJ1-3
CASKAQRLSGNTIYF
TGTGCCAGCAAGGCTCAACGGCTCTCTGGAAACACCATATATTTT
>TRBD2|TRBV6-5|many|TRBJ2-1
CASSSSGNYNEQFF
TGTGCCAGCAGTTCTAGCGGGAACTACAATGAGCAGTTCTTC